This T cell receptor beta chain came from a study of glioma-infiltrating T cells after dendritic cell vaccination. Here immunoSEQ multiplex PCR was the method, and the copy in TCRdb shows in-frame clones only, minus some. Of under 100,000 clones in the sample, about 90% were seen once. V lost 2 bases and J 0 bases, leaving 7 bases between the germline ends. The CDR3 is 14 amino acids. From germline, CDR1 is SGHRS and CDR2 YFSETQ. Sequencing was performed on blood, taken before dendritic cell vaccination. The TCR originated in a human donor with glioblastoma. The gene calls are TRBV5-1 and TRBJ2-3; D might be TRBD1 (5 bases). CDR3 residues: CASSFDRSTDTQYF. The CDR3 DNA follows: TGCGCCAGCAGCTTCGACAGAAGCACAGATACGCAGTATTTT.